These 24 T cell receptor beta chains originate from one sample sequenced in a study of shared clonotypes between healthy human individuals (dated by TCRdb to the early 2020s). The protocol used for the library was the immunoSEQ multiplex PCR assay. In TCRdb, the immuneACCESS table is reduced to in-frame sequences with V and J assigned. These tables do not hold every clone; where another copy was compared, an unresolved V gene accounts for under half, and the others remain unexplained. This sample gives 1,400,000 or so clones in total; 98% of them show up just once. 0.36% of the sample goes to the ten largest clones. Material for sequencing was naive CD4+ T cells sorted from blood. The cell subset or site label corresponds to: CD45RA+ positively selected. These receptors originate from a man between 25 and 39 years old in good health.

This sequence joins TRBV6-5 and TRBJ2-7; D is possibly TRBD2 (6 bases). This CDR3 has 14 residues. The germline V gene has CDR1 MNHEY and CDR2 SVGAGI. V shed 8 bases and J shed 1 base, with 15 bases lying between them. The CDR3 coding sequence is TGTGCCAGCGGACCGGGAGACCTTTCCTACGAGCAGTACTTC. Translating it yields CASGPGDLSYEQYF.

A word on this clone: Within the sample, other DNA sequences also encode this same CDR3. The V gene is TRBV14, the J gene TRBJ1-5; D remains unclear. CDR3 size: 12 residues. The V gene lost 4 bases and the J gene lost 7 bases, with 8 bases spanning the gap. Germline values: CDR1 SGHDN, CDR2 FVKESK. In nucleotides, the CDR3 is TGTGCCAGCAGCCTCGGTAGCCAGCCCCAGCATTTT. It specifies CASSLGSQPQHF.

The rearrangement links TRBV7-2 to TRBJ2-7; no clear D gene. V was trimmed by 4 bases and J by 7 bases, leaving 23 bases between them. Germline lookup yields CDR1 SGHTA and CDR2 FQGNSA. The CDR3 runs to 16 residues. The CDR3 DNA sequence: TGTGCCAGCAGCTCAAGGGCCGTTGCGTTGTTTTTGGAGCAGTACTTC. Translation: CASSSRAVALFLEQYF.

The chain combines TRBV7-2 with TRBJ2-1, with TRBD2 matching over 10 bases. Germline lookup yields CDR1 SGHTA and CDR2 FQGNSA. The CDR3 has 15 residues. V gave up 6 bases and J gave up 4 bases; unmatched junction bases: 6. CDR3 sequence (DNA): TGTGCCAGCAGTCAAGGACTAGCGGAGTACAATGAGCAGTTCTTC. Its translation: CASSQGLAEYNEQFF.

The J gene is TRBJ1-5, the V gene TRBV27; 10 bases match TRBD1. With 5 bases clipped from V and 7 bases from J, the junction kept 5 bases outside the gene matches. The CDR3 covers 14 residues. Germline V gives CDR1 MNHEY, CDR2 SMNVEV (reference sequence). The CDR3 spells CASSPGTGAQPQHF. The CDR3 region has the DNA TGTGCCAGCAGTCCCGGGACAGGGGCCCAGCCCCAGCATTTT.

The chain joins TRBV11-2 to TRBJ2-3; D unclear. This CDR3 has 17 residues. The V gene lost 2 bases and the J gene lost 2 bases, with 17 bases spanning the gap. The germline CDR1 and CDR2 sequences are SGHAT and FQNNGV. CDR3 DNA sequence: TGTGCCAGCAGCTTACGGTCCCGGGTGAGAAACACAGATACGCAGTATTTT. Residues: CASSLRSRVRNTDTQYF.

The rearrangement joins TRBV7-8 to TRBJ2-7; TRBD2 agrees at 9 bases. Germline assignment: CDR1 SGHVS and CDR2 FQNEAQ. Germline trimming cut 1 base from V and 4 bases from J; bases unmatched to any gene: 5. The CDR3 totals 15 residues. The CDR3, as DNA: TGTGCCAGCAGCTTAGTGGTTAGCGGGAGTTACGAGCAGTACTTC. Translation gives CASSLVVSGSYEQYF.

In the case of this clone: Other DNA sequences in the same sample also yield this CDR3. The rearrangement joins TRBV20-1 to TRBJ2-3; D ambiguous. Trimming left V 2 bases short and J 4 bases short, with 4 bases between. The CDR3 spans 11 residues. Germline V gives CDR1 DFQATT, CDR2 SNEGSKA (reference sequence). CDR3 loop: CSARSPDTQYF. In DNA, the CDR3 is TGCAGTGCTAGAAGCCCAGATACGCAGTATTTT.

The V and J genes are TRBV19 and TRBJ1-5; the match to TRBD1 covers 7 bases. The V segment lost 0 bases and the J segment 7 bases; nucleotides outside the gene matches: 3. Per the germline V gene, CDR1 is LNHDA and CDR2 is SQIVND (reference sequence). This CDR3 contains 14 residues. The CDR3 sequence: CASSIETGWQPQHF. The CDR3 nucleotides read TGTGCCAGTAGTATAGAGACAGGGTGGCAGCCCCAGCATTTT.

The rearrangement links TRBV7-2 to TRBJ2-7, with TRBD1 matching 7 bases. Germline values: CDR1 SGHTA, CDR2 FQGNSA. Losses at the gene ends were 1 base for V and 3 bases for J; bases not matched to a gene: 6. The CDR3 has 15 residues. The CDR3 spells CASSLVRTGLYEQYF. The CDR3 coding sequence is TGTGCCAGCAGCTTAGTACGGACAGGCCTCTACGAGCAGTACTTC.

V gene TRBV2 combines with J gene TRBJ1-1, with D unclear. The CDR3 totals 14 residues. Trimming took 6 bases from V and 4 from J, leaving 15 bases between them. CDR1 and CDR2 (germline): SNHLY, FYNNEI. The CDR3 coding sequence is TGTGCCAGCAGCCAAACAATGTCTCCCACTGAAGCTTTCTTT. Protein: CASSQTMSPTEAFF.

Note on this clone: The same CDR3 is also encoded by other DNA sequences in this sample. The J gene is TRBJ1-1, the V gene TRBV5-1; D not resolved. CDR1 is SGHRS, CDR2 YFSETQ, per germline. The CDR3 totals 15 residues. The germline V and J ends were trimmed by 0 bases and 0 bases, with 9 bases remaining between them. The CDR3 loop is CASSLDGRVNTEAFF. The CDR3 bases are TGCGCCAGCAGCTTGGATGGGAGGGTGAACACTGAAGCTTTCTTT.

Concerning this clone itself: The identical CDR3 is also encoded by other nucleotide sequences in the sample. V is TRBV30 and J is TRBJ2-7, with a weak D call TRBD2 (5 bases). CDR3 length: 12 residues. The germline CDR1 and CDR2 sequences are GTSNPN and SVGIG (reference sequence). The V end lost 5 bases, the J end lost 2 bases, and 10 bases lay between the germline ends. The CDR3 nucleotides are TGTGCCTGGGGACCCGGGGCCTACGAGCAGTACTTC. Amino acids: CAWGPGAYEQYF.

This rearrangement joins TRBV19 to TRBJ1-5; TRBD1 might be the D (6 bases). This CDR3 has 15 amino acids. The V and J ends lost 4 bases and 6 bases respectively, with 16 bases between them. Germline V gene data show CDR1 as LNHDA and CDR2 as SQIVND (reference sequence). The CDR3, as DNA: TGTGCCAGTAGTACAACTGTGGGGGCATTTCAGCCCCAGCATTTT. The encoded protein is CASSTTVGAFQPQHF.

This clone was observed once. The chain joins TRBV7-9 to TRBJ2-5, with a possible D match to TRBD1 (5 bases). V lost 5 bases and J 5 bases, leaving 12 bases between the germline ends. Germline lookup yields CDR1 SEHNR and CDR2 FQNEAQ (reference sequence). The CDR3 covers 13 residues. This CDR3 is CASSIQGPETQYF. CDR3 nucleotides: TGTGCCAGCAGCATCCAGGGTCCCGAGACCCAGTACTTC.

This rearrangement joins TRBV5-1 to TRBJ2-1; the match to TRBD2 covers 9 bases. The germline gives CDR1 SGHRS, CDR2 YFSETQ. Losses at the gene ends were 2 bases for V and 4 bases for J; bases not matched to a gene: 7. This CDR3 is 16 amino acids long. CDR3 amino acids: CASSLTPSGNYNEQFF. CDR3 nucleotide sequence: TGCGCCAGCAGCTTAACCCCTAGCGGGAATTACAATGAGCAGTTCTTC.

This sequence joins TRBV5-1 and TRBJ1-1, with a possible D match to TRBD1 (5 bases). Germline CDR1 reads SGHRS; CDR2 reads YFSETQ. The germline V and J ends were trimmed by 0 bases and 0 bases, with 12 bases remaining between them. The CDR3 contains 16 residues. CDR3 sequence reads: CASSLAQGLMNTEAFF. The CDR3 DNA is TGCGCCAGCAGCTTGGCCCAGGGTCTGATGAACACTGAAGCTTTCTTT.

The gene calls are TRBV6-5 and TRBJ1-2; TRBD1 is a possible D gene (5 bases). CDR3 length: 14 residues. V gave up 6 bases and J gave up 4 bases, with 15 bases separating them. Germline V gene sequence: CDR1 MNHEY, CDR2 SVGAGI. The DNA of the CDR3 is TGTGCCAGCAGGCGGGACCGGAAACCCTATGGCTACACCTTC. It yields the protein CASRRDRKPYGYTF.

The CDR3 DNA reads TGCAGCTCAACGGGAGTAGCTTTCTTT. As protein: CSSTGVAFF. This chain joins TRBV20-1 and TRBJ1-1; D not resolved. CDR1 DFQATT and CDR2 SNEGSKA come from the germline V gene (reference sequence). The CDR3 runs to 9 residues.

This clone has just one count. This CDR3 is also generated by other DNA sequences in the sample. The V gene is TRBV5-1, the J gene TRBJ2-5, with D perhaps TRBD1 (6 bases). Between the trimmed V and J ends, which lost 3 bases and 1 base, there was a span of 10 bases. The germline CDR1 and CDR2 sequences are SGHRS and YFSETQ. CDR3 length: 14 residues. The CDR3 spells CASSSGQSQETQYF. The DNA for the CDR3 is TGCGCCAGCAGCTCAGGACAGAGCCAAGAGACCCAGTACTTC.

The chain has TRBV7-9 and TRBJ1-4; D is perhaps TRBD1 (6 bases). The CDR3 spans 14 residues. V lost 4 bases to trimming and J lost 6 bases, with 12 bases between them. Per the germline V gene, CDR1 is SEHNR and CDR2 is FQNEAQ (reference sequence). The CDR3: CASSSGTSYEKLFF. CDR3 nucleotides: TGTGCCAGCAGCTCCGGGACAAGCTATGAAAAACTGTTTTTT.

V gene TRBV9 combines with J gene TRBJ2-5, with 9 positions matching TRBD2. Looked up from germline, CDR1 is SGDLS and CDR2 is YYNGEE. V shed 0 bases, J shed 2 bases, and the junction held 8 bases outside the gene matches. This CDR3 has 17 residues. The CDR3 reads CASSVGEAGGAQETQYF. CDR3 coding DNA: TGTGCCAGCAGCGTAGGTGAAGCGGGAGGCGCACAAGAGACCCAGTACTTC. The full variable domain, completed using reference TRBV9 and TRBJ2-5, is DSGVTQTPKHLITATGQRVTLRCSPRSGDLSVYWYQQSLDQGLQFLIQYYNGEERAKGNILERFSAQQFPDLHSELNLSSLELGDSALYFCASSVGEAGGAQETQYFGPGTRLLVL.

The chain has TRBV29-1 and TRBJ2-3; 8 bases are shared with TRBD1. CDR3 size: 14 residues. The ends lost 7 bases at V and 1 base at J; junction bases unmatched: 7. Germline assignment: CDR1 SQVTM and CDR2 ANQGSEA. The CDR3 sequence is CSDQDRARTDTQYF. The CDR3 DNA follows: TGCAGCGACCAGGACAGGGCTCGCACAGATACGCAGTATTTT.

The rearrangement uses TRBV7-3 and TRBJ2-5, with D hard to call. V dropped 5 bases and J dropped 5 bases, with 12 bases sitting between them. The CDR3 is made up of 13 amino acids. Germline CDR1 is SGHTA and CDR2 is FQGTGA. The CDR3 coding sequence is TGTGCCAGCAGCCAAAGGGCCGCGGAGACCCAGTACTTC. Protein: CASSQRAAETQYF.